These 32 T cell receptor beta chains originate from one sample sequenced in a study of blood T cell repertoires in COVID-19. Clones were sequenced by immunoSEQ multiplex PCR, and TCRdb holds only the in-frame ones, with some missing. The profile shows roughly 200,000 clones, 70% to 90% of them singletons. The sequencing sample was made of peripheral blood. Receptors were obtained from a human donor with active or convalescent COVID-19. The donor label of this sample is uncertain.

The rearrangement uses TRBV2 and TRBJ2-7; 7 bases are shared with TRBD1. The V gene end was trimmed by 7 bases and the J gene end by 5 bases; junction bases not matched to a gene: 11. The CDR3 sequence is 14 residues long. Germline lookup yields CDR1 SNHLY and CDR2 FYNNEI. The CDR3 spells CASTVSGTADEQYF. CDR3 nucleotide sequence: TGTGCCAGCACTGTCTCCGGGACAGCAGACGAGCAGTACTTC.

This sequence joins TRBV28 and TRBJ2-1, with 7 bases fitting TRBD2. The V and J ends lost 4 bases and 5 bases, in that order; junction bases with no gene match: 11. Germline CDR1 MDHEN, CDR2 SYDVKM. There are 16 residues in the CDR3. CDR3 protein: CASSSSMGGGNNEQFF. The CDR3 nucleotides are TGTGCCAGCAGTTCCTCTATGGGGGGGGGAAACAATGAGCAGTTCTTC.

The chain links TRBV5-1 to TRBJ2-7, with 9 bases lining up with TRBD2. The CDR3 is made up of 15 amino acids. Germline V gene data show CDR1 as SGHRS and CDR2 as YFSETQ. With 0 bases clipped from V and 6 bases from J, the junction kept 7 bases outside the gene matches. DNA for the CDR3: TGCGCCAGCAGCTTGGCCTTGCGGGGGGGCGGCGAGCAGTACTTC. Residues: CASSLALRGGGEQYF.

The chain has TRBV28 and TRBJ2-7; TRBD2 is a possible D gene (6 bases). CDR3 length: 14 amino acids. The germline V and J ends were trimmed by 7 bases and 2 bases, with 15 bases remaining between them. Germline-derived CDR1 and CDR2 are MDHEN and SYDVKM. CDR3: CASIPGGTAYEQYF. In DNA form, the CDR3 reads TGTGCCAGCATCCCCGGGGGTACGGCCTACGAGCAGTACTTC.

The CDR3 loop reads CAITEQGGEAYF. Written as DNA, the CDR3 is TGTGCCATCACCGAACAGGGGGGTGAGGCGTACTTC. The J gene is TRBJ2-7, the V gene TRBV10-3, with 8 positions matching TRBD1. There are 12 residues in the CDR3. Germline CDR1 and CDR2: ENHRY and SYGVKD. The V and J ends lost 7 bases and 12 bases, in that order; junction bases with no gene match: 11.

This clone appeared a single time. The same CDR3 can be traced to other DNA sequences in this sample. The chain links TRBV5-1 to TRBJ2-3, with a tentative D call TRBD2 (6 bases). This CDR3 spans 15 amino acids. Germline V gene data show CDR1 as SGHRS and CDR2 as YFSETQ. Trimming removed 0 bases at V and 3 bases at J, with 11 bases between. CDR3 region: CASSLVGRTTDTQYF. CDR3 in DNA: TGCGCCAGCAGCTTGGTAGGGAGGACAACAGATACGCAGTATTTT.

The chain employs TRBV3-1 (or the pseudogene TRBV3-2) and TRBJ2-2, with TRBD1 identical over 7 bases. Germline V CDR1 and CDR2: LGHDT, YNNKEL (reference sequence). The CDR3 has 14 amino acids. Trimming removed 4 bases from V and 5 bases from J; junction bases left unmatched: 4. CDR3 sequence reads: CASSLQQGTGELFF. The DNA of the CDR3 is TGTGCCAGCAGCCTTCAACAGGGGACCGGGGAGCTGTTTTTT.

This clone appeared a few times. V usage is TRBV7-2 and J usage is TRBJ2-7; maybe TRBD1 (6 bases). CDR1 is SGHTA and CDR2 is FQGNSA in the germline V gene. V was shortened by 5 bases and J by 0 bases, with 23 bases between the two germline ends. The CDR3 totals 18 residues. The chain's CDR3 is CASSLAPTGTLASYEQYF. The CDR3 DNA sequence: TGTGCCAGCAGCCTGGCACCTACCGGGACACTTGCCTCCTACGAGCAGTACTTC.

The chain carries TRBV29-1 and TRBJ1-4; D is undetermined. Trimming took 4 bases from V and 4 from J, leaving 13 bases between them. The CDR3 loop spans 14 amino acids. The germline V gene has CDR1 SQVTM and CDR2 ANQGSEA. Here the CDR3 DNA reads TGCAGCGTTGGCGGGAAGGGTCTTAATGAAAAACTGTTTTTT. The encoded protein is CSVGGKGLNEKLFF.

The chain carries TRBV28 and TRBJ1-2; D is possibly TRBD1 (6 bases). The CDR3 loop spans 11 amino acids. V lost 7 bases, J lost 4 bases, and 7 bases lay in between. Germline CDR1 and CDR2: MDHEN and SYDVKM. As DNA, the CDR3 is TGTGCCAGCACACAGGGCTATGGCTACACCTTC. Protein product: CASTQGYGYTF.

This sequence joins TRBV24-1 and TRBJ1-1; D unclear. The length of the CDR3 is 14 residues. Trimming removed 7 bases from V and 1 base from J, with 12 bases in between. The V gene's germline CDR1 is KGHDR and CDR2 SFDVKD. The CDR3 bases are TGTGCCACCAGGCAGGCCCCGTCGAACACTGAAGCTTTCTTT. It specifies CATRQAPSNTEAFF.

The V and J genes are TRBV9 and TRBJ2-1, with 9 bases fitting TRBD1. The CDR3 totals 15 residues. Germline CDR1 reads SGDLS; CDR2 reads YYNGEE. V lost 1 base and J lost 9; bases outside the gene matches: 8. The CDR3 sequence: CASSVTGTGNGEQFF. The DNA of the CDR3 is TGTGCCAGCAGCGTAACCGGGACAGGGAACGGTGAGCAGTTCTTC.

The chain combines TRBV14 with TRBJ2-1, with unresolved D. Trimming took off 3 bases at V and 6 bases at J, with 24 bases between the two ends. CDR1 SGHDN and CDR2 FVKESK come from the germline V gene. The CDR3 is 18 amino acids. CDR3 amino acids: CASSQASVLGLFRNEQFF. CDR3 coding DNA: TGTGCCAGCAGCCAGGCGTCCGTTTTGGGCCTTTTCCGCAATGAGCAGTTCTTC.

The gene calls are TRBV30 and TRBJ2-3, with TRBD1 matching 10 bases. CDR1 and CDR2 from the germline V gene are GTSNPN and SVGIG (reference sequence). The CDR3 length is 14 residues. Unmatched junction bases numbered 8, after V lost 8 bases and J lost 3 bases. The CDR3 here is CATPRQGATDTQYF. CDR3 nucleotides: TGTGCCACACCCCGACAGGGGGCAACAGATACGCAGTATTTT. The full variable domain, its missing parts supplied by reference TRBV30 and TRBJ2-3, is SQTIHQWPATLVQPVGSPLSLECTVEGTSNPNLYWYRQAAGRGLQLLFYSVGIGQISSEVPQNLSASRPQDRQFILSSKKLLLSDSGFYLCATPRQGATDTQYFGPGTRLTVL.

The J gene is TRBJ2-2, the V gene TRBV5-4; 8 nucleotides align to TRBD1. The trim removed 0 bases at V and 3 bases at J, leaving 1 base unmatched. The CDR3 is made up of 15 amino acids. CDR1 SGHNT and CDR2 YYREEE come from the germline V gene (reference sequence). Here the CDR3 reads CASSLGTGYTGELFF. DNA for the CDR3: TGTGCCAGCAGCTTGGGGACAGGGTACACCGGGGAGCTGTTTTTT.

The CDR3 region has the DNA TGTGCCAGTACCCGAGAGGGAGCCTACAATGAGCAGTTCTTC. Translation: CASTREGAYNEQFF. The rearrangement links TRBV19 to TRBJ2-1, with D perhaps matching TRBD2 (5 bases). Germline CDR1 LNHDA, CDR2 SQIVND (reference sequence). The CDR3 sequence is 14 residues long. Trimming removed 7 bases from V and 2 bases from J, with 12 bases in between.

This CDR3 reads CAISVGGPGELFF. The CDR3 coding sequence is TGTGCCATCAGTGTGGGGGGGCCCGGGGAGCTGTTTTTT. The V gene is TRBV10-3, the J gene TRBJ2-2; the D gene is possibly TRBD2 (7 bases). The germline V and J ends were trimmed by 4 bases and 6 bases, with 9 bases remaining between them. This CDR3 has 13 amino acids. CDR1 and CDR2 from the germline V gene are ENHRY and SYGVKD.

J is TRBJ2-1 and V is TRBV29-1; 7 bases line up with TRBD2. Germline loops: CDR1 SQVTM, CDR2 ANQGSEA. The CDR3 covers 13 residues. V was pared by 5 bases and J by 12 bases, with 13 bases of the junction left unmatched. CDR3 DNA sequence: TGCAGCGTTTGTCGCGAGCGGGGCACATCGCAGTTCTTC. This codes for CSVCRERGTSQFF.

This clone was picked up a small number of times. This rearrangement joins TRBV4-1 to TRBJ1-2, with 10 bases aligning to TRBD1. The CDR3 covers 17 residues. Germline CDR1 is MGHRA and CDR2 is YSYEKL. J was trimmed by 3 bases and V by 1 base; bases with no gene match: 8. CDR3 nucleotide sequence: TGCGCCAGCAGCCAAGGTCGGACAGGGGGAAAATACTATGGCTACACCTTC. The encoded protein is CASSQGRTGGKYYGYTF.

The rearrangement uses TRBV7-2 and TRBJ2-7, with 7 bases matching TRBD2. Germline V gives CDR1 SGHTA, CDR2 FQGNSA. The CDR3 contains 17 residues. J gave up 2 bases and V 5 bases, and 15 bases lay outside the gene matches. CDR3 nucleotide sequence: TGTGCCAGCAGCCCCTTTTCGGCGGCTAGCGGCCCCTACGAGCAGTACTTC. It codes for CASSPFSAASGPYEQYF.

CDR3 bases: TGTGCCAGCAGCTTCGAGGGTAGCGGCAATGAGCAGTTCTTC. The encoded protein is CASSFEGSGNEQFF. V usage is TRBV11-3 and J usage is TRBJ2-1; perhaps TRBD2 as D (6 bases). CDR1 is SGHNT, CDR2 YENEEA, per germline. The CDR3 consists of 14 residues. V lost 3 bases to trimming and J lost 6 bases, with 12 bases between them.

The CDR3 DNA reads as TGTGCCAGCAGCCAAGGCCTCAGGACAGGGAGTCAAGAGACCCAGTACTTC. Translating gives CASSQGLRTGSQETQYF. This chain joins TRBV14 and TRBJ2-5; 8 bases line up with TRBD1. CDR1 SGHDN and CDR2 FVKESK come from the germline V gene. V lost 1 base and J lost 2; bases outside the gene matches: 9. The CDR3 contains 17 residues.

The chain has TRBV7-3 and TRBJ2-3; possible D gene TRBD2, 5 bases. The ends were cut back, 1 base at V and 4 bases at J, with 9 bases in the middle. The germline V gene has CDR1 SGHTA and CDR2 FQGTGA. This CDR3 comprises 14 residues. CDR3 nucleotides: TGTGCCAGCAGCTTAATGGGAGCAGCAGATACGCAGTATTTT. This codes for CASSLMGAADTQYF.

This clone was recorded only once. This chain connects TRBV7-8 to TRBJ2-7, with TRBD2 identical over 9 bases. The CDR3 is 16 amino acids. With 2 bases clipped from V and 5 bases from J, the junction kept 10 bases outside the gene matches. Germline V gene data show CDR1 as SGHVS and CDR2 as FQNEAQ. The CDR3, as DNA: TGTGCCAGCAGCTTAAGGCCTAGCGGGATATTGGACGAGCAGTACTTC. Amino acid sequence: CASSLRPSGILDEQYF.

V is TRBV7-2 and J is TRBJ2-3; D is possibly TRBD2 (5 bases). Trimming cost V 3 bases and J 1 base, with 8 bases left between them. This CDR3 is built from 14 residues. Germline V gives CDR1 SGHTA, CDR2 FQGNSA. The CDR3 DNA sequence: TGTGCCAGCAGCTTGGAGGACCGCACAGATACGCAGTATTTT. Its protein product is CASSLEDRTDTQYF. The entire variable domain, with the rest obtained from reference TRBV7-2 and TRBJ2-3, is as follows: GAGVSQSPSNKVTEKGKDVELRCDPISGHTALYWYRQSLGQGLEFLIYFQGNSAPDKSGLPSDRFSAERTGGSVSTLTIQRTQQEDSAVYLCASSLEDRTDTQYFGPGTRLTVL.

The chain employs TRBV7-9 and TRBJ2-5; the D gene is possibly TRBD2 (7 bases). The germline V gene has CDR1 SEHNR and CDR2 FQNEAQ (reference sequence). The CDR3 is made up of 15 amino acids. V dropped 5 bases and J dropped 4 bases, with 17 bases sitting between them. The CDR3 spells CASSQGRVGPETQYF. In nucleotides, the CDR3 is TGTGCCAGCAGCCAGGGGAGGGTAGGGCCAGAGACCCAGTACTTC.

V and J are TRBV4-1 and TRBJ2-3, with a weak D call TRBD2 (6 bases). Germline assignment: CDR1 MGHRA and CDR2 YSYEKL. The CDR3 extends over 14 amino acids. V dropped 2 bases and J dropped 4 bases, with 10 bases sitting between them. The CDR3 here is CASSQLGGADTQYF. The DNA of the CDR3 is TGCGCCAGCAGCCAACTAGGAGGGGCAGATACGCAGTATTTT.

The chain is built from TRBV24-1 and TRBJ2-5; 8 positions match TRBD1. Germline V lookup: CDR1 KGHDR, CDR2 SFDVKD. With V trimmed by 9 bases and J by 5 bases, 7 bases remained unmatched. The CDR3 has 13 amino acids. The CDR3 loop is CATVNGDRETQYF. The DNA for the CDR3 is TGTGCCACCGTGAACGGGGACAGGGAGACCCAGTACTTC.

The chain uses TRBV5-5 and TRBJ2-6, with TRBD1 identical over 7 bases. This CDR3 region has 16 residues. Trimming took 5 bases from V and 2 from J; bases not matched to a gene: 7. Per the germline V gene, CDR1 is SGHKS and CDR2 is YYEKEE (reference sequence). The CDR3 coding sequence is TGTGCCAGCAGACCAACAGGGGTGGCTGGGGCCAACGTCCTGACTTTC. Its protein product is CASRPTGVAGANVLTF.

V is TRBV7-6 and J is TRBJ2-6, with a weak D call TRBD1 (5 bases). CDR1 SGHVS and CDR2 FNYEAQ come from the germline V gene. Trimming took 0 bases from V and 4 from J, leaving 10 bases between them. CDR3 length equals 16 residues. The CDR3 protein is CASSLAQGTGANVLTF. The CDR3 nucleotides read TGTGCCAGCAGCTTAGCCCAGGGAACAGGGGCCAACGTCCTGACTTTC.

V is TRBV5-4 and J is TRBJ2-5; D perhaps matches TRBD1 (5 bases). This CDR3 has 15 residues. CDR1 is SGHNT, CDR2 YYREEE, per germline (reference sequence). V was cut by 0 bases and J by 5 bases, with 14 bases left in between. The CDR3: CASSLAVGRAETQYF. CDR3 nucleotides: TGTGCCAGCAGCTTGGCCGTTGGCAGGGCGGAGACCCAGTACTTC.

The chain links TRBV5-1 to TRBJ2-3; TRBD2 might be the D (6 bases). The CDR3 totals 16 residues. V lost 0 bases and J 2 bases, leaving 13 bases between the germline ends. Germline-derived CDR1 and CDR2 are SGHRS and YFSETQ. The CDR3 loop is CASSLGGGRPTDTQYF. The CDR3 DNA reads as TGCGCCAGCAGCTTGGGTGGGGGGAGGCCCACAGATACGCAGTATTTT. The whole variable domain, filled in from reference TRBV5-1 and TRBJ2-3, reads KAGVTQTPRYLIKTRGQQVTLSCSPISGHRSVSWYQQTPGQGLQFLFEYFSETQRNKGNFPGRFSGRQFSNSRSEMNVSTLELGDSALYLCASSLGGGRPTDTQYFGPGTRLTVL.